The text below deals with one T cell receptor (beta chain). The sample originates from a study of blood T cell repertoires in COVID-19. Measured with immunoSEQ multiplex PCR; TCRdb has only the in-frame clones, and not every one. The sample has some 120,000 clones, 70% to 90% seen once. Trimming cost V 5 bases and J 0 bases; bases outside gene matches: 9. There are 17 residues in the CDR3. Germline CDR1 KGHSH, CDR2 LQKENI. The specimen sequenced was peripheral blood. The TCR sequence derives from a young man with acute or convalescent COVID-19. This chain uses TRBV18 with TRBJ1-4; 7 bases are shared with TRBD1. CDR3 sequence: CASSSYGQAATNEKLFF. The CDR3 DNA sequence: TGTGCCAGCTCATCCTACGGACAGGCTGCAACTAATGAAAAACTGTTTTTT. The full variable domain, its missing parts supplied by reference TRBV18 and TRBJ1-4, is NAGVMQNPRHLVRRRGQEARLRCSPMKGHSHVYWYRQLPEEGLKFMVYLQKENIIDESGMPKERFSAEFPKEGPSILRIQQVVRGDSAAYFCASSSYGQAATNEKLFFGSGTQLSVL.